This TCR beta chain derives from a study of T cells after yellow fever vaccination. With 9 bases removed from V and 7 bases from J, the gap between germline ends came to 16 bases. This CDR3 has 14 amino acids. Germline-derived CDR1 and CDR2 are LNHNV and YYDKDF (reference sequence). MiXCR was run by TCRdb on the 5' RACE reads, yielding one entry per CDR3 protein. The profile shows about 300,000 distinct CDR3 sequences, about 10% of them singletons. Ten or more counts support this clonotype. The sequenced sample was CD4+ T cells sorted from PBMCs, obtained 5 days after the yellow fever booster vaccination. The chain links TRBV15 to TRBJ1-6, with D possibly being TRBD1 (6 bases). The source of this sequence is a man between 18 and 35 years old who received the YFV17D yellow fever vaccine. CDR3: CATLTRGDNSPLHF. DNA of the CDR3: TGTGCCACGTTGACCAGGGGAGACAATTCACCCCTCCACTTT.